What follows is one T cell receptor beta chain and its context. These data are taken from a study of T-cell memory formation after mild COVID-19. Each CDR3 protein gets one entry after TCRdb re-called the 5' RACE reads with MiXCR. The table lists 360,000 or so distinct CDR3 sequences, around 27% of them singletons. This CDR3 region has 13 residues. Germline V gene lookup returns CDR1 SEHNR and CDR2 FQNEAQ (reference sequence). Trimming cost V 0 bases and J 13 bases, with 14 bases left between them. The J gene is TRBJ2-3, the V gene TRBV7-9; weak D call: TRBD2 (5 bases). This clonotype was sampled from an adult woman who had mild COVID-19 (a few samples of this study predate the infection). Cell type and time point are not known. Sequenced: PBMCs or a T cell subset sorted from them (not recorded which). The CDR3 DNA is TGTGCCAGCAGCTTAGCGGAGGTCCCCCCGAAGTATTTT. This sequence encodes CASSLAEVPPKYF.